The present T cell receptor (beta chain) was sequenced within a study of T-cell memory formation after mild COVID-19. This clonotype was detected many times. The antigen is unknown. CDR1 is LGHDT and CDR2 is YNNKEL in the germline V gene (reference sequence). This CDR3 region has 15 residues. Between the trimmed V and J ends, which lost 1 base and 5 bases, there was a span of 14 bases. General study points: There was no confirmation that second-wave clones peaking on day 37 were SARS-CoV-2 specific. A second wave expanding day 15 to 37 was CD4+-biased; contracting clones were balanced.

5'RACE with constant-segment primers built TCRalpha and TCRbeta cDNA libraries with UMIs. MiXCR, run by TCRdb on the 5' RACE reads, gives a single entry per CDR3 protein. Here the sample spans around 130,000 distinct CDR3 sequences, about 6.5% being singletons. This clonotype was sampled from an adult woman who had mild COVID-19 (a few samples of this study predate the infection). Cell type and time point are not known. The V and J genes are TRBV3-1 and TRBJ2-5; D not resolved. Sequenced: PBMCs or a T cell subset sorted from them (not recorded which). CDR3 loop: CASSQGDTKRETQYF. The CDR3 DNA follows: TGTGCCAGCAGCCAAGGCGACACCAAAAGGGAGACCCAGTACTTC.